This T cell receptor beta chain came from a study of cytomegalovirus exposure and HLA in healthy donors. The PCR had 60 Vbeta and 13 Jbeta primers. Clones were read by immunoSEQ multiplex PCR, and TCRdb kept only the in-frame ones, dropping some. Of about 160,000 clones listed, about three quarters are singletons. V lost 9 bases, J lost 6 bases, and 21 bases lay in between. Germline CDR1 reads LNHNV; CDR2 reads YYDKDF (reference sequence). CDR3 size: 15 residues. With regard to this clone: Its antigen remains unknown.

Points from the study as a whole: Some V segments, including TRBV6-2 and TRBV6-3, were excluded as indistinguishable. Later, an analysis showed that TCR beta chains associated with HLA were more clonally expanded than others that were equally common.

This rearrangement joins TRBV15 to TRBJ1-3, with a weak D call TRBD1 (6 bases). The TCR sequence derives from a woman between 40 and 50 years old in good health and CMV-seropositive. The sequenced sample consisted of PBMCs. CDR3 DNA sequence: TGTGCCACAAGTGTTGGGTCGGCAGGGGAAAACACCATATATTTT. The encoded protein is CATSVGSAGENTIYF.